This paragraph covers one T cell receptor (beta chain) sequence. Trimming shortened V by 5 bases and J by 0 bases, and 17 bases separated the two germline ends. Germline CDR1 and CDR2: SEHNR and FQNEAQ (reference sequence). The CDR3 contains 17 residues. Three nested ARM-PCR rounds with V-beta and C-beta primers built TCRB libraries. TCRdb processed the multiplex PCR reads anew with MiXCR; each CDR3 protein has one entry. The table lists almost 20,000 distinct CDR3 sequences, 65% to 75% of them singletons, with approximately 20% in the top ten. This entry belongs to a study of tumor-infiltrating lymphocytes in glioblastoma multiforme.

Sequencing was performed on peripheral blood. This sequence joins TRBV7-9 and TRBJ2-1; D unclear. The TCR sequence derives from a male donor with glioblastoma. DNA for the CDR3: TGTGCCAGCAGCCTAGACTCCTACACGAGCTCCTACAATGAGCAGTTCTTC. The encoded protein is CASSLDSYTSSYNEQFF.